A single TCR beta chain is shown here with its context. CDR3 length: 14 residues. The germline V gene has CDR1 SGHNT and CDR2 YYREEE (reference sequence). The V gene end was trimmed by 3 bases and the J gene end by 6 bases; junction bases not matched to a gene: 8. Those who served as multiple sclerosis controls were treatment-naive patients with stable or active relapsing-remitting disease. This sample stems from a study of CD8 T cells in Susac syndrome. Reverse transcription of about 0.5 to 1 ug RNA was carried out with random hexamers. TCRdb passed the immunoSEQ multiplex PCR reads through MiXCR, listing each CDR3 protein once. The sample contains 180,000 or so distinct CDR3 sequences, roughly 95% of which appear only once.

V and J are TRBV5-4 and TRBJ2-5, with 7 nucleotides matching TRBD2. This clonotype originated in a human donor with multiple sclerosis. The sequenced sample consisted of CD4+ T cells from PBMCs. The CDR3 sequence: CASSSPRGEQTQYF. The CDR3 region has the DNA TGTGCCAGCAGCTCGCCTCGGGGGGAACAGACCCAGTACTTC.